These 31 T cell receptor beta chains were all obtained from the same sample, sequenced in a study of post-analysis software for immune sequencing data. Sequencing libraries made from TCR beta cDNA carried unique molecular identifiers. One entry per CDR3 protein results from TCRdb running MiXCR on the PCR reads. The sample has 650,000 to 850,000 distinct CDR3 sequences; about 43% are singletons. Regarding the study as a whole: Patients had higher frequencies than controls of roughly 5 TRBV segments, including TRBV5-6, TRBV5-1 and TRBV20-1.

These receptors are not linked to any known antigen. The sequencing sample was made of blood. All receptors come from a girl aged 10 to 17 with multiple sclerosis.

The V and J genes are TRBV27 and TRBJ2-7; TRBD1 is a possible D gene (6 bases). The CDR3 has 15 residues. Trimming cost V 1 base and J 1 base, with 11 bases left between them. Germline CDR1 reads MNHEY; CDR2 reads SMNVEV (reference sequence). For the CDR3, the DNA is TGTGCCAGCAGTTTATACAGGGACAATTCCTACGAGCAGTACTTC. Its protein product is CASSLYRDNSYEQYF.

The sample holds a few counts of this clonotype. The chain combines TRBV12-3 or TRBV12-4 with TRBJ2-1; the D is unclear. The length of the CDR3 is 13 residues. With 3 bases removed from V and 5 bases from J, the gap between germline ends came to 8 bases. The CDR3 reads CASSFGTHNEQFF. The CDR3 DNA reads as TGTGCCAGCAGTTTTGGTACCCACAATGAGCAGTTCTTC.

The J gene is TRBJ2-1, the V gene TRBV12-3 or TRBV12-4; D not resolved. Trimming took 0 bases from V and 15 from J, leaving 12 bases between them. The CDR3 consists of 12 residues. CDR3 sequence (DNA): TGTGCCAGCAGTTTAGCGTGGGTCAAGCGGTTCTTC. This translates into CASSLAWVKRFF.

This clonotype was counted only a few times. This chain connects TRBV7-2 to TRBJ2-7; TRBD2 matches at 9 bases. The length of the CDR3 is 14 residues. Per the germline V gene, CDR1 is SGHTA and CDR2 is FQGNSA. V dropped 4 bases and J dropped 3; count of bases not matched to a gene: 4. CDR3 sequence reads: CASSSWTSVYEQYF. In DNA, the CDR3 is TGTGCCAGCAGCTCTTGGACTAGCGTCTACGAGCAGTACTTC.

This clonotype was found a few times. The chain joins TRBV12-3 or TRBV12-4 to TRBJ2-7; TRBD2 agrees at 7 bases. J gave up 2 bases and V 5 bases, and 6 bases lay outside the gene matches. This CDR3 is built from 14 residues. CDR3 region: CASSPSGGAYEQYF. DNA of the CDR3: TGTGCCAGCAGTCCTAGCGGAGGGGCCTACGAGCAGTACTTC.

This clonotype came up a few times. The chain links TRBV9 to TRBJ2-6; TRBD1 agrees at 7 bases. The CDR3 sequence is 17 residues long. Germline lookup yields CDR1 SGDLS and CDR2 YYNGEE. V lost 0 bases and J lost 0; bases outside the gene matches: 3. The CDR3 DNA follows: TGTGCCAGCAGCGTAGACAGGGGTAGCTCTGGGGCCAACGTCCTGACTTTC. It yields the protein CASSVDRGSSGANVLTF.

This clonotype was picked up a small number of times. V gene TRBV10-3 combines with J gene TRBJ2-3; D is ambiguous. The CDR3 length is 12 residues. Per the germline V gene, CDR1 is ENHRY and CDR2 is SYGVKD. Here the CDR3 DNA reads TGTGCGAGCGCACAGCGCACAGATACGCAGTATTTT. Encoded protein: CASAQRTDTQYF.

CDR3: CSVREDYEQYF. The DNA of the CDR3 is TGCAGCGTCCGGGAGGACTACGAGCAGTACTTC. The rearrangement uses TRBV29-1 and TRBJ2-4; TRBD2 matches at 7 bases. Near its end, the DNA agrees better with TRBJ2-7, so the J call may be wrong. The CDR3 is 11 amino acids. The germline gives CDR1 SQVTM, CDR2 ANQGSEA.

The chain uses TRBV30 and TRBJ2-7; 14 nucleotides align to TRBD2. Gene TRBJ2-5 matches the end of the DNA better, so the J call may be wrong. The germline V gene has CDR1 GTSNPN and CDR2 SVGIG (reference sequence). The CDR3 loop spans 17 amino acids. In DNA, the CDR3 is TGTGCCTGGAGTGGCGGACTAGCGGGAGGAAGGCAAGAGACCCAGTACTTC. Amino acids: CAWSGGLAGGRQETQYF.

V usage is TRBV20-1 and J usage is TRBJ2-7; 8 bases align to TRBD1. The ends lost 3 bases at V and 2 bases at J; junction bases unmatched: 6. The CDR3 runs to 14 residues. Germline V CDR1 and CDR2: DFQATT, SNEGSKA (reference sequence). The CDR3: CSARIGTGAYEQYF. CDR3 coding DNA: TGCAGTGCTAGGATCGGGACAGGTGCCTACGAGCAGTACTTC.

The rearrangement joins TRBV2 to TRBJ2-1, with D tentatively TRBD1 (5 bases). Trimming took off 8 bases at V and 10 bases at J, with 21 bases between the two ends. The V gene's germline CDR1 is SNHLY and CDR2 FYNNEI. This CDR3 comprises 14 residues. As DNA, the CDR3 is TGTGCCAGCCCGACCGGTTTGGTAAAGGGGGAGCAGTTCTTC. Its protein product is CASPTGLVKGEQFF.

The chain is built from TRBV2 and TRBJ2-2, with 8 bases matching TRBD2. The CDR3 has 15 residues. The V segment lost 2 bases and the J segment 7 bases; nucleotides outside the gene matches: 6. Germline CDR1 SNHLY, CDR2 FYNNEI. Here the CDR3 reads CASSEHGRAVGELFF. CDR3 nucleotides: TGTGCCAGCAGTGAACACGGGAGGGCAGTCGGGGAGCTGTTTTTT. The variable domain in full, with the rest retrieved from reference TRBV2 and TRBJ2-2, is EPEVTQTPSHQVTQMGQEVILRCVPISNHLYFYWYRQILGQKVEFLVSFYNNEISEKSEIFDDQFSVERPDGSNFTLKIRSTKLEDSAMYFCASSEHGRAVGELFFGEGSRLTVL.

With regard to this clonotype: An end of the junction differs from the germline gene, which may be a read error. The genes are TRBV28 and TRBJ2-7, with TRBD2 matching 7 bases. CDR1 is MDHEN and CDR2 is SYDVKM in the germline V gene. The CDR3 is 14 amino acids. CDR3 region: CASRPSGASYEQYF. The CDR3 coding sequence is TGTGCCAGCAGGCCGAGCGGGGCATCCTACGAACAGTACTTC.

The chain has TRBV21-1 and TRBJ1-2. TRBV21-1 has pseudogene status. The CDR3 is 15 residues long. CDR3 residues: CASEGGQAGDYGYTF. The CDR3 DNA is TGTGCCAGCGAGGGAGGTCAAGCCGGGGACTATGGCTACACCTTC.

This clonotype has just a few counts. This sequence joins TRBV20-1 and TRBJ2-5; D gene unclear. Germline V lookup: CDR1 DFQATT, CDR2 SNEGSKA (reference sequence). The CDR3 sequence is 12 residues long. Trimming cost V 7 bases and J 0 bases, with 9 bases left between them. The CDR3 sequence: CSGRGNQETQYF. The CDR3 nucleotides are TGCAGTGGTCGCGGCAACCAAGAGACCCAGTACTTC.

The rearrangement links TRBV4-3 to TRBJ2-1; weak D call: TRBD2 (5 bases). Germline V gives CDR1 LGHNA, CDR2 YSLEER. This CDR3 is 17 amino acids long. Trimming cost V 0 bases and J 6 bases, with 18 bases left between them. CDR3 nucleotides: TGCGCCAGCAGCCAAGATGGTGCGGGCCACGCCTCCAATGAGCAGTTCTTC. Amino acids: CASSQDGAGHASNEQFF.

The chain is built from TRBV6-2 or TRBV6-3 and TRBJ2-4; tentatively, D is TRBD1 (6 bases). The J call may be mistaken, given a closer DNA end match to TRBJ2-7. CDR3 length: 15 residues. CDR1 MNHEY and CDR2 SVGEGT come from the germline V gene. This CDR3 is CASSYPDRISYEQYF. The CDR3 DNA reads as TGTGCCAGCAGCTATCCGGACAGAATTTCCTACGAGCAGTACTTC.

V is TRBV6-1 and J is TRBJ2-6, with D perhaps matching TRBD1 or TRBD2 (5 bases each). The CDR3 is made up of 22 amino acids. Germline V gives CDR1 MNHNS, CDR2 SASEGT. Trimming left V 7 bases short and J 0 bases short, with 31 bases between. The DNA for the CDR3 is TGTGCCAGCAACTCTTTCGGGACCCTCAATCGCCGACGGTCCTCTGGGGCCAACGTCCTGACTTTC. Translated, it gives CASNSFGTLNRRRSSGANVLTF.

The chain uses TRBV20-1 and TRBJ2-3; no clear D gene. Trimming took 0 bases from V and 3 from J, leaving 4 bases between them. CDR1 and CDR2 (germline): DFQATT, SNEGSKA (reference sequence). CDR3 length: 12 residues. This chain's CDR3 is CSAREMTDTQYF. The DNA of the CDR3 is TGCAGTGCTAGAGAAATGACAGATACGCAGTATTTT.

This clonotype has only a few counts. V gene TRBV14 combines with J gene TRBJ2-7, with no clear D. CDR3 length equals 13 residues. V dropped 4 bases and J dropped 4 bases, with 11 bases sitting between them. Germline V gene lookup returns CDR1 SGHDN and CDR2 FVKESK. The CDR3 nucleotides are TGTGCCAGCAGCCCCTTTCCATCTTACGAGCAGTACTTC. This translates into CASSPFPSYEQYF.

This clonotype was observed a single time. The gene calls are TRBV29-1 and TRBJ2-7; the D gene is possibly TRBD2 (5 bases). This CDR3 has 13 amino acids. Germline V gives CDR1 SQVTM, CDR2 ANQGSEA. The ends were cut back, 6 bases at V and 0 bases at J, with 12 bases in the middle. CDR3 residues: CSVPGRGSYEQYF. For the CDR3, the DNA is TGCAGCGTCCCCGGACGGGGCTCCTACGAGCAGTACTTC.

The genes are TRBV11-1 and TRBJ2-1, with 9 bases aligning to TRBD1. V lost 0 bases, J lost 9 bases, and 9 bases stayed unmatched. CDR3 length: 16 amino acids. The germline gives CDR1 SGHAT, CDR2 FQDESV (reference sequence). This CDR3 reads CASSLARGQGTGEQFF. The CDR3 DNA is TGTGCCAGCAGCTTAGCGCGGGGACAGGGCACGGGTGAGCAGTTCTTC.

The V call is TRBV5-1, the J call TRBJ2-5; 9 bases map to TRBD1. This CDR3 is 15 amino acids long. Losses at the gene ends were 1 base for V and 11 bases for J; bases not matched to a gene: 12. Germline V gene data show CDR1 as SGHRS and CDR2 as YFSETQ. The CDR3 DNA reads TGCGCCAGCAGCTTGAGACAGGGGGTAACGTACGGGCAGTACTTC. It encodes CASSLRQGVTYGQYF.

This clonotype has only a few counts. The chain carries TRBV12-3 or TRBV12-4 and TRBJ2-7; the D is unclear. This CDR3 spans 15 amino acids. V was cut by 1 base and J by 3 bases, with 13 bases left in between. CDR3 sequence reads: CASSLGAVVRYEQYF. The CDR3 DNA reads as TGTGCCAGCAGTTTAGGGGCGGTGGTCCGCTACGAGCAGTACTTC.

This chain connects TRBV12-3 or TRBV12-4 to TRBJ2-3; unclear D gene. V was shortened by 9 bases and J by 0 bases, with 10 bases between the two germline ends. This CDR3 contains 13 residues. CDR3 sequence (DNA): TGTGCCAGTCGGATCTCTAGCACAGATACGCAGTATTTT. Translated: CASRISSTDTQYF.

The rearrangement joins TRBV28 to TRBJ2-7; 9 bases map to TRBD1. V lost 8 bases, J lost 0 bases, and 2 bases stayed unmatched. CDR3 length: 13 amino acids. The V gene's germline CDR1 is MDHEN and CDR2 SYDVKM. CDR3 sequence: CASLTGGSYEQYF. In DNA, the CDR3 is TGTGCCAGCCTGACAGGGGGCTCCTACGAGCAGTACTTC.

The rearrangement joins TRBV27 to TRBJ2-3, with TRBD1 as a possible D gene (6 bases). The germline CDR1 and CDR2 sequences are MNHEY and SMNVEV (reference sequence). V dropped 3 bases and J dropped 2 bases, with 18 bases sitting between them. This CDR3 region has 17 residues. CDR3 sequence (DNA): TGTGCCAGCAGTTTCCTAGGACAGATCGTGCCCACAGATACGCAGTATTTT. It yields the protein CASSFLGQIVPTDTQYF.

On this clonotype: One junction end does not reproduce the germline sequence, and a read error may be involved. The V call is TRBV12-3 or TRBV12-4, the J call TRBJ2-3; possibly TRBD2 for D (5 bases). The CDR3 is 14 amino acids. The CDR3 bases are TGTGCCAGCAGTTTCCTAGCCGGCGCAGATGCGCAGTATTTT. Translated: CASSFLAGADAQYF.

This clonotype was seen a few times. The J gene is TRBJ2-5, the V gene TRBV6-1; 10 bases are shared with TRBD1. This CDR3 has 15 amino acids. Germline trimming cut 2 bases from V and 12 bases from J; bases unmatched to any gene: 12. Germline loops: CDR1 MNHNS, CDR2 SASEGT. CDR3: CASSEPPDRGLPEYF. CDR3 bases: TGTGCCAGCAGTGAACCCCCTGACAGGGGGCTGCCCGAGTACTTC.

This clonotype was counted between two and nine times. The rearrangement joins TRBV15 to TRBJ2-1; 8 bases agree with TRBD2. The CDR3 is 19 amino acids. The V gene end was trimmed by 1 base and the J gene end by 1 base; junction bases not matched to a gene: 12. Germline V gene data show CDR1 as LNHNV and CDR2 as YYDKDF (reference sequence). The DNA of the CDR3 is TGTGCCACCAGCAGAGTTCGGGCTAGCGGGTCATATTCCTACAATGAGCAGTTCTTC. As protein: CATSRVRASGSYSYNEQFF.

The gene calls are TRBV3-1 and TRBJ1-4; unclear D gene. With 4 bases removed from V and 13 bases from J, the gap between germline ends came to 19 bases. CDR1 is LGHDT and CDR2 is YNNKEL in the germline V gene (reference sequence). The CDR3 totals 14 residues. In nucleotides, the CDR3 is TGTGCCAGCAGCCCACTTCAGACACCGGTTGGACTGTTTTTT. Amino acid sequence: CASSPLQTPVGLFF.